These 29 T cell receptor beta chains share one sample of origin, sequenced in a study of blood T cell dynamics during melanoma immunotherapy. The data were produced by immunoSEQ multiplex PCR, yet TCRdb's version contains in-frame clones alone and is incomplete. The top ten clones hold 11% to 15% of a sample with fewer than 4,500 clones, around 84% of them seen once. Time point given: pre-treatment baseline. The material sequenced was blood, taken from a patient treated with checkpoint blockade. The receptors derive from a human donor with melanoma.

This clone appeared once. V and J are TRBV29-1 and TRBJ1-5; D gene uncertain. This CDR3 has 12 residues. CDR1 and CDR2 (germline): SQVTM, ANQGSEA. V dropped 4 bases and J dropped 3 bases, with 7 bases sitting between them. Here the CDR3 DNA reads TGCAGCGTTGCAGACCCCAATCAGCCCCAGCATTTT. Translation gives CSVADPNQPQHF.

The V call is TRBV7-2, the J call TRBJ1-5, with a weak D call TRBD1 (6 bases). Deletions cut 6 bases from V and 7 bases from J, with 13 bases between. CDR1 SGHTA and CDR2 FQGNSA come from the germline V gene. The CDR3 totals 13 residues. The CDR3 DNA reads TGTGCCAGCAGAGGGGGAACGGAGCAGCCCCAGCATTTT. It encodes CASRGGTEQPQHF.

The chain combines TRBV19 with TRBJ1-6; 7 positions agree with TRBD1. The CDR3 consists of 16 residues. Germline V gives CDR1 LNHDA, CDR2 SQIVND (reference sequence). Trimming cost V 6 bases and J 0 bases; bases outside gene matches: 5. The CDR3 coding sequence is TGTGCCAGTAGGGACAGGCCGAGCTCCTATAATTCACCCCTCCACTTT. Its translation is CASRDRPSSYNSPLHF.

The chain has TRBV7-2 and TRBJ1-2; D is unclear. The CDR3 is 13 residues long. Trimming removed 5 bases from V and 4 bases from J, with 11 bases in between. From germline, CDR1 is SGHTA and CDR2 FQGNSA. The CDR3 bases are TGTGCCAGCAGCCCCGATAAAGTCTATGGCTACACCTTC. Amino acid sequence: CASSPDKVYGYTF.

The V gene is TRBV6-5, the J gene TRBJ2-5; D is uncertain. V lost 4 bases to trimming and J lost 2 bases, with 8 bases between them. The germline CDR1 and CDR2 sequences are MNHEY and SVGAGI. CDR3 length equals 13 residues. DNA of the CDR3: TGTGCCAGCAGTTGGACGGAGCAAGAGACCCAGTACTTC. Translated: CASSWTEQETQYF.

This clone was recorded a few times. V and J are TRBV7-9 and TRBJ2-7; 10 nucleotides align to TRBD1. J lost 6 bases, V lost 2 bases, and 4 bases had no gene match. Looked up from germline, CDR1 is SEHNR and CDR2 is FQNEAQ (reference sequence). The CDR3 runs 14 residues. The CDR3 region is CASSLSGTGVEQYF. The CDR3 DNA reads TGTGCCAGCAGCTTAAGTGGGACAGGGGTCGAGCAGTACTTC. Using reference TRBV7-9 and TRBJ2-7 for the parts outside the CDR3, the full variable domain is DTGVSQNPRHKITKRGQNVTFRCDPISEHNRLYWYRQTLGQGPEFLTYFQNEAQLEKSRLLSDRFSAERPKGSFSTLEIQRTEQGDSAMYLCASSLSGTGVEQYFGPGTRLTVT.

The V call is TRBV18, the J call TRBJ1-4; the D gene is possibly TRBD1 (6 bases). V dropped 3 bases and J dropped 0 bases, with 8 bases sitting between them. This CDR3 region has 15 residues. The germline CDR1 and CDR2 sequences are KGHSH and LQKENI. CDR3: CASSPTGSTNEKLFF. As DNA, the CDR3 is TGTGCCAGCTCACCGACAGGATCAACTAATGAAAAACTGTTTTTT.

The chain uses TRBV6-5 and TRBJ2-6; a weak D match, TRBD2 (7 bases). Trimming removed 4 bases at V and 4 bases at J, with 14 bases between. From germline, CDR1 is MNHEY and CDR2 SVGAGI. The CDR3 has 16 amino acids. The CDR3 region has the DNA TGTGCCAGCAGTTGGGGGGGAGGGACAGGGGCCAACGTCCTGACTTTC. Encoded protein: CASSWGGGTGANVLTF.

This clone was found once. The sample carries other DNA sequences with the same CDR3. This sequence joins TRBV9 and TRBJ1-3, with a tentative D call TRBD1 (5 bases). The CDR3 has 17 amino acids. Per the germline V gene, CDR1 is SGDLS and CDR2 is YYNGEE. V lost 4 bases to trimming and J lost 2 bases, with 19 bases between them. Written as DNA, the CDR3 is TGTGCCAGCAGCCCGTACGGGACGGGGGTGGCTGGAAACACCATATATTTT. Protein: CASSPYGTGVAGNTIYF. Based on the CDR3 plus reference TRBV9 and TRBJ1-3, the full variable domain is DSGVTQTPKHLITATGQRVTLRCSPRSGDLSVYWYQQSLDQGLQFLIQYYNGEERAKGNILERFSAQQFPDLHSELNLSSLELGDSALYFCASSPYGTGVAGNTIYFGEGSWLTVV.

In this sample, this clone turned up once. This chain uses TRBV7-2 with TRBJ1-2; no clear D. Germline V gene data show CDR1 as SGHTA and CDR2 as FQGNSA. Trimming took off 1 base at V and 4 bases at J, with 13 bases between the two ends. The CDR3 has 15 residues. For the CDR3, the DNA is TGTGCCAGCAGCTTAGTGCAAAGCACATCCTATGGCTACACCTTC. Amino acids: CASSLVQSTSYGYTF.

The chain employs TRBV27 and TRBJ1-1; 8 bases map to TRBD1. The CDR3 covers 16 residues. V lost 4 bases to trimming and J lost 0 bases; unmatched junction nucleotides: 7. Germline CDR1 reads MNHEY; CDR2 reads SMNVEV (reference sequence). CDR3 DNA: TGTGCCAGCAGTTCACAGGGGGGATCCATGAACACTGAAGCTTTCTTT. Translation gives CASSSQGGSMNTEAFF.

The chain uses TRBV6-1 and TRBJ2-7; possible D gene TRBD2, 5 bases. CDR3 length: 16 amino acids. CDR1 is MNHNS and CDR2 is SASEGT in the germline V gene. Deletions cut 3 bases from V and 0 bases from J, with 15 bases between. CDR3 amino acids: CASSDLKRLLSYEQYF. CDR3 coding DNA: TGTGCCAGCAGTGATCTAAAGCGGCTCCTCTCCTACGAGCAGTACTTC.

This chain links TRBV14 with TRBJ2-1; D unclear. Germline CDR1 reads SGHDN; CDR2 reads FVKESK. There are 14 residues in the CDR3. The V gene lost 0 bases and the J gene lost 2 bases, with 5 bases spanning the gap. The CDR3 nucleotides read TGTGCCAGCAGCCAAGATTTCACCTACAATGAGCAGTTCTTC. Protein sequence: CASSQDFTYNEQFF.

This clone occurred once. The rearrangement links TRBV5-4 to TRBJ2-6; TRBD1 matches at 8 bases. Germline loops: CDR1 SGHNT, CDR2 YYREEE (reference sequence). CDR3 size: 16 residues. J gave up 2 bases and V 4 bases, and 5 bases lay outside the gene matches. The CDR3 protein is CASSLRTGTGANVLTF. The DNA of the CDR3 is TGTGCCAGCAGCCTGCGGACAGGGACTGGGGCCAACGTCCTGACTTTC.

J is TRBJ2-7 and V is TRBV28; tentative D call: TRBD2 (7 bases). Trimming took 8 bases from V and 4 from J, leaving 9 bases between them. Germline CDR1 reads MDHEN; CDR2 reads SYDVKM. CDR3 size: 11 residues. Here the CDR3 reads CASGGAYEQYF. The CDR3 DNA reads as TGTGCCAGCGGGGGGGCATACGAGCAGTACTTC.

The CDR3 is CASLRGANVLTF. CDR3 sequence (DNA): TGTGCCAGCCTAAGGGGGGCCAACGTCCTGACTTTC. V and J are TRBV6-4 and TRBJ2-6, with D unclear. Germline CDR1 is MRHNA and CDR2 is SNTAGT. V lost 8 bases and J 4 bases, leaving 6 bases between the germline ends. The CDR3 extends over 12 amino acids.

The chain has TRBV7-2 and TRBJ2-7; tentatively, D is TRBD2 (7 bases). The CDR3 length is 14 residues. Trimming shortened V by 6 bases and J by 6 bases, and 18 bases separated the two germline ends. CDR1 SGHTA and CDR2 FQGNSA come from the germline V gene. CDR3 DNA: TGTGCCAGCAGTCCAGTGGGGGGGCCCGGCGAGCAGTACTTC. Its translation: CASSPVGGPGEQYF. Drawing the rest from reference TRBV7-2 and TRBJ2-7, the complete variable domain is GAGVSQSPSNKVTEKGKDVELRCDPISGHTALYWYRQSLGQGLEFLIYFQGNSAPDKSGLPSDRFSAERTGGSVSTLTIQRTQQEDSAVYLCASSPVGGPGEQYFGPGTRLTVT.

This clone was picked up a small number of times. This chain connects TRBV7-9 to TRBJ1-5, with D hard to call. CDR3 size: 14 residues. Per the germline V gene, CDR1 is SEHNR and CDR2 is FQNEAQ (reference sequence). The germline V and J ends were trimmed by 1 base and 1 base, with 5 bases remaining between them. CDR3 protein: CASSLVGSNQPQHF. CDR3 coding DNA: TGTGCCAGCAGCTTAGTCGGCAGCAATCAGCCCCAGCATTTT.

The CDR3 bases are TGTGCCAGCAGACAGGGGCCGGGGACTGAAGCTTTCTTT. Its translation: CASRQGPGTEAFF. The V gene is TRBV6-5, the J gene TRBJ1-1, with TRBD1 matching over 7 bases. Germline CDR1 reads MNHEY; CDR2 reads SVGAGI. V was pared by 6 bases and J by 5 bases, with 6 bases of the junction left unmatched. The CDR3 contains 13 residues.

The chain couples TRBV19 to TRBJ1-4; D not resolved. Trimming stripped 4 bases from V and 4 bases from J, with 13 bases between. This CDR3 has 15 amino acids. The germline CDR1 and CDR2 sequences are LNHDA and SQIVND (reference sequence). The CDR3: CASSRGEGGNEKLFF. CDR3 coding DNA: TGTGCCAGTAGTAGGGGAGAGGGCGGTAATGAAAAACTGTTTTTT.

The J gene is TRBJ2-7, the V gene TRBV11-2; a possible D gene is TRBD1 (6 bases). V lost 2 bases and J 3 bases, leaving 14 bases between the germline ends. CDR1 SGHAT and CDR2 FQNNGV come from the germline V gene. The CDR3 spans 15 residues. In nucleotides, the CDR3 is TGTGCCAGCAGCTTAAACCGGGACACGTACTACGAGCAGTACTTC. Translating it yields CASSLNRDTYYEQYF.

The V and J genes are TRBV30 and TRBJ1-5; no clear D. Germline V gene lookup returns CDR1 GTSNPN and CDR2 SVGIG (reference sequence). The CDR3 loop spans 14 amino acids. V was clipped by 2 bases and J by 3 bases, with 11 bases between them. CDR3 in DNA: TGTGCCTGGAGTAAGACCGGCGACAATCAGCCCCAGCATTTT. It encodes CAWSKTGDNQPQHF.

This chain links TRBV5-3 with TRBJ2-5; unclear D gene. The J call may be faulty, since TRBJ2-7 better matches the DNA end. TRBV5-3 is an ORF for which the function is uncertain. This CDR3 is 14 amino acids long. CDR3 sequence (DNA): TGTGCCAGAAGGCCTGCTCCTGGTTTCCACGAGCAGTACTTC. Its translation is CARRPAPGFHEQYF.

The V gene is TRBV25-1, the J gene TRBJ2-5; 9 positions match TRBD1. The J call may be incorrect, as the DNA end agrees better with TRBJ2-7. Germline V gene sequence: CDR1 MGHDK, CDR2 SYGVNS. CDR3 size: 13 residues. In DNA, the CDR3 is TGTGCCAGCAGCCGACAGGGGGGCTACGAGCAGTACTTC. Its protein is CASSRQGGYEQYF.

The rearrangement links TRBV18 to TRBJ2-2, with D uncertain. Germline V lookup: CDR1 KGHSH, CDR2 LQKENI. There are 15 residues in the CDR3. V lost 4 bases to trimming and J lost 1 base, with 10 bases between them. CDR3 region: CASSLDTLNTGELFF. The CDR3 DNA reads as TGTGCCAGCTCACTAGACACCCTGAACACCGGGGAGCTGTTTTTT.

The V gene is TRBV4-3, the J gene TRBJ2-6; D is perhaps TRBD2 (6 bases). V lost 5 bases, J lost 6 bases, and 14 bases lay in between. CDR3 length equals 15 residues. Germline CDR1 and CDR2: LGHNA and YSLEER. Written as DNA, the CDR3 is TGCGCCAGCAGCTACTTGGGGGACTCGGCCAACGTCCTGACTTTC. It yields the protein CASSYLGDSANVLTF.

The V and J genes are TRBV10-2 and TRBJ1-2, with 7 bases matching TRBD1. After removal of 5 bases from V and 8 bases from J, the junction contained 8 bases not matched to a gene. Germline CDR1 and CDR2: WSHSY and SAAADI. The CDR3 totals 13 residues. The CDR3 region is CASSLQGSEGYTF. The DNA of the CDR3 is TGCGCCAGCAGTTTACAGGGGAGTGAGGGCTACACCTTC.

The chain employs TRBV9 and TRBJ1-2; TRBD1 might be the D (5 bases). Trimming took 4 bases from V and 0 from J, leaving 13 bases between them. This CDR3 contains 15 residues. Germline lookup yields CDR1 SGDLS and CDR2 YYNGEE. The CDR3 loop is CASSPRDGANYGYTF. The CDR3 nucleotides are TGTGCCAGCAGCCCAAGGGACGGTGCTAACTATGGCTACACCTTC.

The rearrangement links TRBV19 to TRBJ1-5; 7 bases map to TRBD1. J lost 7 bases, V lost 4 bases, and 4 bases had no gene match. CDR1 LNHDA and CDR2 SQIVND come from the germline V gene (reference sequence). CDR3 length: 13 amino acids. In nucleotides, the CDR3 is TGTGCCAGTAGTACAGGACAGGAACAGCCCCAGCATTTT. It specifies CASSTGQEQPQHF.